This T cell receptor (beta chain) was captured by sequencing in a study of Graves' ophthalmopathy and Graves' hyperthyroidism (dated by TCRdb to about 2018). Regarding the complete study: Peripheral blood was collected at initial diagnosis, before any treatment. After sampling, hyperthyroidism patients received methimazole starting at 30 mg daily, and ophthalmopathy patients received high-dose intravenous methylprednisolone. A discovery set of about 99 patients (about 45 ophthalmopathy, 60 or so stable hyperthyroidism) was enrolled to explore V-J signatures distinguishing ophthalmopathy from hyperthyroidism. For independent validation, a separate cohort was made up of around 18 hyperthyroidism patients plus 17 patients who later progressed from hyperthyroidism to ophthalmopathy. TCR beta repertoire signatures were used to distinguish Graves' ophthalmopathy from Graves' hyperthyroidism and to predict progression to ophthalmopathy. T-cell repertoires of thyroid tissue and blood were compared in 5 or 6 hyperthyroidism patients. In total, approximately 140 blood samples were TCR-sequenced: around 42 ophthalmopathy, about 75 hyperthyroidism and about 17 hyperthyroidism-to-ophthalmopathy patients.

Study-wide conclusions, independent of this receptor: In validation, the model predicted ophthalmopathy progression with about 71% sensitivity and less than 80% specificity; 12 predicted patients were CT-confirmed with GO in a median of around 6.5 months. No statistical method was used to predetermine the sample size, and group allocation was not hidden from the investigators. Most expanded thyroid clonotypes with a frequency above 0.001 also appeared in blood, which suggests that blood repertoires may reflect the immune response in the thyroid. The 13-signature model separated ophthalmopathy from stable hyperthyroidism with 85% to 90% sensitivity and 81.08% specificity in cross-validation, and 80%/75% in the test set.

For repertoire sequencing, the TCR beta CDR3 regions were amplified from RNA transcripts. A first-round RT-PCR used HTBI primers with the Qiagen OneStep RT-PCR kit, followed by a second-round multiplex PCR, size selection and purification. The libraries underwent paired-end sequencing with 100 bp reads on an Illumina HiSeq2000. In the paper's pipeline: SOAPnuke was used for read processing, and reads with adapters, uncalled bases, a mean Phred below 15, or no exact constant-primer or identifier match were discarded. COPE v1.2.5 was used to merge the high-quality paired reads. Clonotypes were defined as unique nucleotide sequences and were aligned to IMGT TRB V, D and J references using MiTCR v1.1. The analysis was limited to V-J combinations with a frequency above 0.0001, which together covered approximately 99% of the repertoires. A TCR clonal expansion and chaos score per V-J combination was defined as the ratio of F50 clonal expansion to chaos observed in the TCRdist matrix. Welch's t-statistics and random forest were used to reduce the features to about twelve V-J combinations, which were then used as input to a naive Bayes classifier. Thyroid-blood repertoire similarity was quantified with the Morisita-Horn index. TCRdb ran its own pipeline on the public reads, namely fastp trimming at Q25 and MiXCR clone calling, and kept in-frame beta chains. Duplicate CDR3 protein sequences are folded into a single record with the most common DNA and genes. TCRdb assigned the V and J calls; the authors' analysis was not used. The table for this sample lists 650,000 to 900,000 distinct CDR3 sequences; approximately 40% of them were counted only once. The top ten constitute 44% of the sample.

Counted from cysteine to phenylalanine, this CDR3 has 12 amino acids. CDR3 DNA only is kept here, 36 bases in frame from base 1. CDR1 and CDR2 are drawn from the germline V gene: KGHDR, SFDVKD. Deletion took 10 bases off V and 2 bases off J, with a span of 8 bases between the germline ends. Note on this clonotype: The specificity of this receptor is unknown. The record has no base qualities; no much larger clone is one base away.

Ophthalmopathy patients had moderately to severely active disease, Clinical Activity Score of at least 3, NOSPECS grade of at least 4, and disease duration under 3 months. Patients with other autoimmune diseases, uncontrolled infections, pregnancy or lactation were excluded from the study. Clinical symptoms, serum thyroxine, TRAb, thyroid ultrasound and orbital computed tomography were used for diagnosis. Ficoll-Paque density gradient centrifugation was used to isolate PBMCs from under 11 ml of fresh peripheral blood. Total RNA was extracted using Trizol reagent, and RNA quality was checked on an Agilent 2100 Bioanalyzer.

The clonotype was recovered from an adult man with Graves' ophthalmopathy. The rearranged chain carries TRBV24-1 and TRBJ1-5; the D segment cannot be called with confidence. Material for sequencing was peripheral blood. Here is the DNA: TGTGCCACACGGGTGGGCAATCAGCCCCAGCATTTT. This encodes CATRVGNQPQHF.